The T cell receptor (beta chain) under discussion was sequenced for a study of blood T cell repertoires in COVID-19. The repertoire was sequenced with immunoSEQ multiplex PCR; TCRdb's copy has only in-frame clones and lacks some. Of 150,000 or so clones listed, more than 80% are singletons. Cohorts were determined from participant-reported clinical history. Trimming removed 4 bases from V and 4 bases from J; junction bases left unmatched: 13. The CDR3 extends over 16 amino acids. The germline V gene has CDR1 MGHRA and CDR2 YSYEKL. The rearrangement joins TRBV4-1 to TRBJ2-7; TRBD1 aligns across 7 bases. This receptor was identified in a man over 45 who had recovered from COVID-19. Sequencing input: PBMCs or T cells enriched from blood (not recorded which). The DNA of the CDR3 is TGCGCCAGCAGCCCTACCCGCCAACAGGGGCTTTACGAGCAGTACTTC. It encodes CASSPTRQQGLYEQYF.